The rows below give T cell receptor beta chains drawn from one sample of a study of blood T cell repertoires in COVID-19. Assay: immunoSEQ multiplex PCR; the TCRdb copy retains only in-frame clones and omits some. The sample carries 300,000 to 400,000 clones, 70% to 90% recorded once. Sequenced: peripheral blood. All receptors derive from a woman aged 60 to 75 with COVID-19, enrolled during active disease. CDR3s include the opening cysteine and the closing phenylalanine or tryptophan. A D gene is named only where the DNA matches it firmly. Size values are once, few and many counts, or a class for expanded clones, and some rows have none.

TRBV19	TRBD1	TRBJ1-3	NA	TGTGCCAGTAGTAGTGGTCCGGCGACAGGGGGAAAGTGGATTACTGGAAACACCATATATTTT	CASSSGPATGGKWITGNTIYF
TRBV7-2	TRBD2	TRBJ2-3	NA	TGTGCCAGCAGCGGTGGGACTAGCGGGGGTACCGCCACAGATACGCAGTATTTT	CASSGGTSGGTATDTQYF
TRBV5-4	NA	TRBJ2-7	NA	TGTGCCAGCAGCTCGCCGGCGGACAGCTGGTACTCCTACGAGCAGTACTTC	CASSSPADSWYSYEQYF
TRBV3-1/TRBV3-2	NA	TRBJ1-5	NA	TGTGCCAGCAGTGAAGGGGGGGCGCGTCAGCCCCAGCATTTT	CASSEGGARQPQHF
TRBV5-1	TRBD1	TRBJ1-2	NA	TGCGCCAGCAGCTTGGTGGAGACAGGGGGACGTGGCTACACCTTC	CASSLVETGGRGYTF
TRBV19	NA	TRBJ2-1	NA	TGTGCCAGTAGTATTGGTGGGCCAGGTGCAAATGAGCAGTTCTTC	CASSIGGPGANEQFF
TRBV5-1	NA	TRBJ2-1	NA	TGCGCCAGCAGCCTTGGAGCGGCCCACAATGAGCAGTTCTTC	CASSLGAAHNEQFF
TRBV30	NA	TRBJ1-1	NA	TGTGCCTGGAGTCTCTCCGGGAGGGAAGCTTTCTTT	CAWSLSGREAFF
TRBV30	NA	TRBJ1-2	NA	TGTGCCTGGAGTGTAGCGGGCGTAGGCTATGGCTACACCTTC	CAWSVAGVGYGYTF
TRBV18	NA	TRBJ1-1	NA	TGTGCCAGCTCCCTCTCGGAGGCCACTGAAGCTTTCTTT	CASSLSEATEAFF
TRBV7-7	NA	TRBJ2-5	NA	TGTGCCAGCAGCTTAGCACCCGTACTGGAGACCCAGTACTTC	CASSLAPVLETQYF
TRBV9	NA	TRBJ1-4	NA	TGTGCCAGCAGCGGGTTGGGGAGCGGTGAAAAACTGTTTTTT	CASSGLGSGEKLFF
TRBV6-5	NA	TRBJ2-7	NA	TGTGCCAGCAGTTCCCCGGGACACCTATACGAGCAGTACTTC	CASSSPGHLYEQYF
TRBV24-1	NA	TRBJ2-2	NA	TGTGCCACCGGTGGAGTCGGGGAGCTGTTTTTT	CATGGVGELFF
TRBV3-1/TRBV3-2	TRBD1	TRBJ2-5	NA	TGTGCCAGCAGCTTCCCCGGCGAGGGGGCACAGACCCAGTACTTC	CASSFPGEGAQTQYF
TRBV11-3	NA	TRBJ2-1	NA	TGTGCCAGCAGCTTAGAACTAGGGTCGACCAGCTCCTACAATGAGCAGTTCTTC	CASSLELGSTSSYNEQFF
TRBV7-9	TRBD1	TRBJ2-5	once	TGTGCCAGCAGCCCCGGACAGGGGGGGGAGACCCAGTACTTC	CASSPGQGGETQYF
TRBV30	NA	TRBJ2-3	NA	TGTGCCTGGAGTGTTAGCTATCGGCACACAGATACGCAGTATTTT	CAWSVSYRHTDTQYF
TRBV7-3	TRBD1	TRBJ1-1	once	TGTGCCAGCAGCTTAGCCGGGACAGGTAATGAAGCTTTCTTT	CASSLAGTGNEAFF
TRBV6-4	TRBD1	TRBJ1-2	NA	TGTGCCAGCAGTCCTCGGACAGGGCCTAACTATGGCTACACCTTC	CASSPRTGPNYGYTF
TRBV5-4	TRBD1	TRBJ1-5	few	TGTGCCAGCAGCCTGGACAGGGCGGATCAGCCCCAGCATTTT	CASSLDRADQPQHF
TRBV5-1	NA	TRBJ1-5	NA	TGCGCCAGCAGCTTAGACGGGGGGTCGGGTCAGCCCCAGCATTTT	CASSLDGGSGQPQHF
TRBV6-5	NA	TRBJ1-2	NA	TGTGCCAGCAGCCTCGGGGGGGGCTACACCTTC	CASSLGGGYTF
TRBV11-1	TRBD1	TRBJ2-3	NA	TGTGCCAGCAGCACGGACAGGCAGATAACAGATACGCAGTATTTT	CASSTDRQITDTQYF
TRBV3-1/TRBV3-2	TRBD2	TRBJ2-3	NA	TGTGCCAGCAGCCAAGCGAAGCGGGGGTTCACAGATACGCAGTATTTT	CASSQAKRGFTDTQYF
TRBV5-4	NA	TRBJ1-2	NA	TGTGCCAGCAGCAGTGACAGCTATGGCTACACCTTC	CASSSDSYGYTF
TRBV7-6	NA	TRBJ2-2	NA	TGTGCCAGCAGCTTAGGGGCAGCGGTCAACACCGGGGAGCTGTTTTTT	CASSLGAAVNTGELFF
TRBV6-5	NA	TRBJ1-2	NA	TGTGCCAGCAGTTACCGCGGGGACCTCTATGGCTACACCTTC	CASSYRGDLYGYTF
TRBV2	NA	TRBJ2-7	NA	TGTGCCAGCAGAGGGGGGGCTTCCCCCTACGAGCAGTACTTC	CASRGGASPYEQYF
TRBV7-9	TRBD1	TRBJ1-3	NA	TGTGCCAGCAGCCCTGCTATGGCCAGGGGGAGAAACACCATATATTTT	CASSPAMARGRNTIYF
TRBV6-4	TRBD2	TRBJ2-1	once	TGTGCCAGCAGTGAACAGGCTAGCGGGGTAAATGAGCAGTTCTTC	CASSEQASGVNEQFF
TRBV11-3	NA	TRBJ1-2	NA	TGTGCCAGCAGCTTAGTTGGGGGCAGAGATGGCTACACCTTC	CASSLVGGRDGYTF
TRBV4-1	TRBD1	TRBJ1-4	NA	TGCGCCAGCAGCTCCCCCGGGACAGGTGAAAAACTGTTTTTT	CASSSPGTGEKLFF
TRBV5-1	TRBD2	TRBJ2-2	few	TGCGCCAGCAGCTTGCTAGCGGGGGGGCACACCGGGGAGCTGTTTTTT	CASSLLAGGHTGELFF
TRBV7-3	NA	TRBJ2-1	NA	TGTGCCAGCAGCTTGTCTACCTCCTACAATGAGCAGTTCTTC	CASSLSTSYNEQFF
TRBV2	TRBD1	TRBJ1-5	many	TGTGCCAGCAGCTGGGGACAGGGAAGCAATCAGCCCCAGCATTTT	CASSWGQGSNQPQHF